Below, one T cell receptor (beta chain) is given with its context. This entry comes from a study of T cell changes during pregnancy in multiple sclerosis. Generated by immunoSEQ multiplex PCR, the TCRdb table keeps only in-frame clones and is missing some. This table has 50,000 to 65,000 clones, more than 85% appearing once. The CDR3 totals 13 residues. V was trimmed by 2 bases and J by 2 bases, leaving 6 bases between them. Germline V CDR1 and CDR2: SGHDN, FVKESK. The receptor was derived from a female donor with multiple sclerosis, enrolled in a pregnancy study. Sequencing used peripheral blood, obtained in the first trimester of pregnancy. The rearrangement uses TRBV14 and TRBJ1-1; no clear D gene. CDR3 residues: CASSQTRNTEAFF. Written as DNA, the CDR3 is TGTGCCAGCAGCCAAACACGTAACACTGAAGCTTTCTTT. Full variable domain (missing parts from reference TRBV14 and TRBJ1-1): EAGVTQFPSHSVIEKGQTVTLRCDPISGHDNLYWYRRVMGKEIKFLLHFVKESKQDESGMPNNRFLAERTGGTYSTLKVQPAELEDSGVYFCASSQTRNTEAFFGQGTRLTVV.